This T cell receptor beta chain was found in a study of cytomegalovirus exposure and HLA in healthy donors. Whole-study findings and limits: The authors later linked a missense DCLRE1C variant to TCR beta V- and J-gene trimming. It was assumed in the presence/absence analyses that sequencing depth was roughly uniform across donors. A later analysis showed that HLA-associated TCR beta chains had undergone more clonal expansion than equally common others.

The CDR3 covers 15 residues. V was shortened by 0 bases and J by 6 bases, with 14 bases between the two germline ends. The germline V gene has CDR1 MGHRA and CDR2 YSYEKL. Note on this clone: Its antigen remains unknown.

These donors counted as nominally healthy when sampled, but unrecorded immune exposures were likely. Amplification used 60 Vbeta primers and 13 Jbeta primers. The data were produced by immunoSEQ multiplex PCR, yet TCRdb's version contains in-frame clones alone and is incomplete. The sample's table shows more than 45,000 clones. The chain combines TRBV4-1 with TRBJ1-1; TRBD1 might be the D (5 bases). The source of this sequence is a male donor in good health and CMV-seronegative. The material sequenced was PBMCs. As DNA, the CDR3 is TGCGCCAGCAGCCAAGAAAGTGTCAGGGAGGCTGAAGCTTTCTTT. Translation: CASSQESVREAEAFF.